This TCR beta chain is drawn from a study of cytomegalovirus exposure and HLA in healthy donors. Study as a whole: A data release that came early held tens of millions of unique TCRs from HLA-typed donors. Of all 370 or so donors who were genotyped, 80% to 85% belonged to the Caucasian-associated ancestry cluster.

V lost 4 bases and J lost 8; bases outside the gene matches: 5. The CDR3 is 13 amino acids. In germline, CDR1 is ENHRY, CDR2 SYGVKD. With 60 Vbeta and 13 Jbeta primers, the PCR was carried out. Libraries were prepared by immunoSEQ multiplex PCR; TCRdb keeps only in-frame clonotypes and omits some of them. The data hold fewer than 180,000 clones, with about four fifths observed a single time. Of note for this clone: Its antigen is unidentified.

Overall study findings and caveats: A later analysis linked a missense DCLRE1C variant to TCR beta V- and J-gene trimming. A later analysis revealed that TCR association rates differed between HLA loci, peaking at DRB1 and bottoming out at HLA-C.

The sequence derives from a man in his fifties in good health and CMV-seropositive. The chain is built from TRBV10-3 and TRBJ2-1, with 7 bases that match TRBD2. What was sequenced was PBMCs. CDR3 loop: CAISGRREDEQFF. CDR3 in DNA: TGTGCCATCAGTGGCAGACGGGAGGATGAGCAGTTCTTC.